Below, one TCR beta chain is given with its context. These data come from a study of blood T cell repertoires in COVID-19. Study-wide background: Specimens from acute and convalescent COVID-19 originated in the United States, Italy and Spain. T cells, B-cell-depleted T cells, or PBMCs provided the cDNA or gDNA that served as material.

Clones were sequenced by immunoSEQ multiplex PCR, and TCRdb holds only the in-frame ones, with some missing. The data hold 100,000 to 120,000 clones, with 88% observed a single time. Trimming took off 5 bases at V and 0 bases at J, with 16 bases between the two ends. CDR3 length: 16 residues. Germline values: CDR1 SGHAT, CDR2 FQNNGV. Input material: peripheral blood. The rearrangement links TRBV11-2 to TRBJ1-1, with D perhaps matching TRBD1 (6 bases). This sequence originates from a woman aged 45-65 years with acute or convalescent COVID-19. The CDR3 DNA sequence: TGTGCCAGCAGCCCAAACCAGGGGAGGGTGAACACTGAAGCTTTCTTT. The encoded protein is CASSPNQGRVNTEAFF.